This passage covers 15 T cell receptor beta chains from one sample sequenced in a study of blood T cell repertoires in COVID-19. Clones were read by immunoSEQ multiplex PCR, and TCRdb kept only the in-frame ones, dropping some. This repertoire shows about 120,000 clones, about 74% found once; its top ten account for 6.5% to 9.5%. The source material was peripheral blood. The receptors originated from a human donor in a cohort sampled during active COVID-19.

This CDR3 is CASSLGRGRTYEQYF. The DNA for the CDR3 is TGTGCCAGCAGCTTAGGGAGGGGGCGCACCTACGAGCAGTACTTC. The rearrangement joins TRBV13 to TRBJ2-7; 7 positions match TRBD1. The CDR3 loop spans 15 amino acids. In germline, CDR1 is PRHDT, CDR2 FYEKMQ (reference sequence). V lost 0 bases, J lost 2 bases, and 4 bases stayed unmatched.

This sequence joins TRBV2 and TRBJ1-2, with D hard to call. V was pared by 3 bases and J by 1 base, with 9 bases between. CDR1 SNHLY and CDR2 FYNNEI come from the germline V gene. The CDR3 extends over 14 amino acids. The CDR3 region is CASSEAGGNYGYTF. The CDR3 DNA sequence: TGTGCCAGCAGTGAGGCAGGAGGTAACTATGGCTACACCTTC.

This clone has only a few counts. The genes are TRBV19 and TRBJ1-2; no clear D. Germline CDR1 LNHDA, CDR2 SQIVND (reference sequence). The CDR3 contains 12 residues. Trimming left V 10 bases short and J 5 bases short, with 14 bases between. CDR3 protein: CATYGVGYGYTF. In DNA form, the CDR3 reads TGTGCCACATACGGGGTTGGGTATGGCTACACCTTC.

The gene calls are TRBV11-2 and TRBJ2-2, with 7 positions matching TRBD1. V trimming: 5 bases; J trimming: 4 bases; junction bases outside the gene matches: 13. This CDR3 has 17 residues. Germline V lookup: CDR1 SGHAT, CDR2 FQNNGV. CDR3 amino acids: CASSQTRGGAVTGELFF. CDR3 coding DNA: TGTGCCAGCAGCCAAACGCGAGGGGGCGCCGTCACCGGGGAGCTGTTTTTT.

CDR3 DNA: TGTGCCATCAGTGAAATCGGGACAGGGGTGGGTGAAGCTTTCTTT. Amino acid sequence: CAISEIGTGVGEAFF. This rearrangement joins TRBV10-3 to TRBJ1-1; 10 bases align to TRBD1. The germline V gene has CDR1 ENHRY and CDR2 SYGVKD. The J segment lost 7 bases and the V segment lost 3 bases, leaving 8 bases of the junction unmatched. CDR3 length: 15 residues.

The V call is TRBV28, the J call TRBJ2-5, with 9 positions matching TRBD1. CDR1 MDHEN and CDR2 SYDVKM come from the germline V gene. J was trimmed by 4 bases and V by 6 bases; bases with no gene match: 6. CDR3 size: 14 residues. The CDR3 sequence: CASSGQGFLETQYF. The CDR3 region has the DNA TGTGCCAGCAGCGGACAGGGGTTTTTAGAGACCCAGTACTTC.

The chain is built from TRBV30 and TRBJ1-1; D might be TRBD1 (6 bases). V was clipped by 2 bases and J by 0 bases, with 7 bases between them. The CDR3 covers 13 residues. Germline V gene data show CDR1 as GTSNPN and CDR2 as SVGIG (reference sequence). The CDR3: CAWSTGLNTEAFF. DNA for the CDR3: TGTGCCTGGAGTACAGGGTTGAACACTGAAGCTTTCTTT.

The chain uses TRBV12-3 or TRBV12-4 and TRBJ2-7; D may be TRBD2 (6 bases). The CDR3 totals 13 residues. V was cut by 6 bases and J by 4 bases, with 13 bases left in between. The CDR3: CASSGGIDYEQYF. The CDR3 bases are TGTGCCAGCAGCGGGGGAATTGATTACGAGCAGTACTTC.

The J gene is TRBJ1-1, the V gene TRBV6-5; 10 bases match TRBD1. This CDR3 is 15 amino acids long. Germline V gives CDR1 MNHEY, CDR2 SVGAGI. J gave up 0 bases and V 6 bases, and 4 bases lay outside the gene matches. For the CDR3, the DNA is TGTGCCAGCAGGGCCGGACAGGGGGTGAACACTGAAGCTTTCTTT. Translating it yields CASRAGQGVNTEAFF.

In its sample, this clone was seen a few times. J is TRBJ1-6 and V is TRBV6-5, with no clear D. Trimming pared 8 bases from V and 9 bases from J, leaving 14 bases between. The CDR3 loop spans 13 amino acids. Germline CDR1 reads MNHEY; CDR2 reads SVGAGI. The CDR3 here is CASARERSSPLHF. Written as DNA, the CDR3 is TGTGCCAGCGCCCGGGAGCGTAGTTCACCCCTCCACTTT.

This rearrangement joins TRBV7-9 to TRBJ1-4; the D is unclear. V gave up 1 base and J gave up 6 bases, with 6 bases separating them. Germline V lookup: CDR1 SEHNR, CDR2 FQNEAQ (reference sequence). The CDR3 has 13 residues. CDR3 sequence (DNA): TGTGCCAGCAGCTTAGACGGGTATGAAAAACTGTTTTTT. Protein: CASSLDGYEKLFF.

This clone was picked up a small number of times. The chain carries TRBV4-1 and TRBJ1-1, with D unclear. V lost 0 bases to trimming and J lost 5 bases, with 10 bases between them. The germline gives CDR1 MGHRA, CDR2 YSYEKL. This CDR3 spans 14 amino acids. The CDR3 DNA follows: TGCGCCAGCAGCCAAGAGGAAAGGAGGACTGAAGCTTTCTTT. This gives the protein CASSQEERRTEAFF.

This chain joins TRBV28 and TRBJ1-1; the D is unclear. There are 15 residues in the CDR3. Trimming removed 3 bases at V and 4 bases at J, with 15 bases between. Germline CDR1 MDHEN, CDR2 SYDVKM. In DNA, the CDR3 is TGTGCCAGCAGTTTGGTCGGGTACCAAGGCACTGAAGCTTTCTTT. Amino acids: CASSLVGYQGTEAFF.

This clone came up a few times. The V call is TRBV10-2, the J call TRBJ1-5, with TRBD1 matching 8 bases. CDR1 and CDR2 from the germline V gene are WSHSY and SAAADI. The CDR3 covers 14 residues. The ends lost 6 bases at V and 4 bases at J; junction bases unmatched: 5. CDR3 in amino acids: CASRGTGNNQPQHF. In nucleotides, the CDR3 is TGCGCCAGCAGGGGGACAGGTAATAATCAGCCCCAGCATTTT.

The chain is built from TRBV5-6 and TRBJ2-6; tentative D call: TRBD1 (5 bases). Trimming removed 4 bases from V and 1 base from J, with 12 bases in between. Germline loops: CDR1 SGHDT, CDR2 YYEEEE. CDR3 length: 16 amino acids. DNA for the CDR3: TGTGCCAGCAGCCCAATGGACAAGTCTGGGGCCAACGTCCTGACTTTC. Translated: CASSPMDKSGANVLTF.